These 28 T cell receptor beta chains originate from one sample sequenced in a study of T cell changes during pregnancy in multiple sclerosis. The method was immunoSEQ multiplex PCR; TCRdb's version includes in-frame clones alone and lacks a portion of them. The sample contains tens of thousands of clones, about 90% of which appear only once. This material consisted of peripheral blood, taken in the first trimester of pregnancy. Every receptor here comes from a female donor in good health, enrolled as a control in a pregnancy study.

The rearrangement links TRBV2 to TRBJ1-1; 7 positions match TRBD1. Looked up from germline, CDR1 is SNHLY and CDR2 is FYNNEI. J gave up 0 bases and V 6 bases, and 7 bases lay outside the gene matches. This CDR3 has 15 residues. Written as DNA, the CDR3 is TGTGCCAGCAGCTTACAGGGGAACATGAACACTGAAGCTTTCTTT. The encoded protein is CASSLQGNMNTEAFF.

The chain links TRBV10-2 to TRBJ2-7, with D uncertain. V was cut by 0 bases and J by 5 bases, with 8 bases left in between. This CDR3 has 13 amino acids. Germline V CDR1 and CDR2: WSHSY, SAAADI. The CDR3 reads CASSESYRDEQYF. CDR3 nucleotides: TGCGCCAGCAGTGAGTCATATCGGGACGAGCAGTACTTC.

The V call is TRBV20-1, the J call TRBJ1-4; D remains ambiguous. The CDR3 is made up of 11 amino acids. The germline V and J ends were trimmed by 0 bases and 7 bases, with 3 bases remaining between them. The V gene's germline CDR1 is DFQATT and CDR2 SNEGSKA (reference sequence). In nucleotides, the CDR3 is TGCAGTGCTAGAGATCTTGAAAAACTGTTTTTT. It yields the protein CSARDLEKLFF.

This chain joins TRBV27 and TRBJ1-1; D unclear. The ends were cut back, 3 bases at V and 0 bases at J, with 8 bases in the middle. Germline assignment: CDR1 MNHEY and CDR2 SMNVEV (reference sequence). The CDR3 spans 14 residues. CDR3 loop: CASSFGVMNTEAFF. In nucleotides, the CDR3 is TGTGCCAGCAGTTTCGGGGTCATGAACACTGAAGCTTTCTTT.

V usage is TRBV19 and J usage is TRBJ1-3; D gene ambiguous. Trimming cost V 6 bases and J 4 bases, with 13 bases left between them. CDR3 length equals 14 residues. CDR1 is LNHDA, CDR2 SQIVND, per germline (reference sequence). The CDR3 region is CASRGPPPGNTIYF. CDR3 nucleotides: TGTGCCAGTAGGGGCCCGCCACCCGGAAACACCATATATTTT.

The chain joins TRBV4-3 to TRBJ2-1; D may be TRBD1 (6 bases). Trimming removed 0 bases from V and 1 base from J, with 10 bases in between. There are 16 residues in the CDR3. Germline V gene data show CDR1 as LGHNA and CDR2 as YSLEER. The CDR3 sequence: CASSQETGRSYNEQFF. The CDR3 DNA sequence: TGCGCCAGCAGCCAAGAAACAGGGAGATCCTACAATGAGCAGTTCTTC.

In its sample, this clone was seen once. CDR3 in amino acids: CASSFRAGATDTQYF. The CDR3 DNA sequence: TGTGCCAGCAGCTTTCGAGCGGGGGCCACAGATACGCAGTATTTT. The chain joins TRBV11-2 to TRBJ2-3, with TRBD2 matching 8 bases. J was trimmed by 2 bases and V by 3 bases; bases with no gene match: 4. The germline CDR1 and CDR2 sequences are SGHAT and FQNNGV. The CDR3 length is 15 residues.

V usage is TRBV9 and J usage is TRBJ1-2, with D possibly TRBD1 on 5 matching bases. CDR3 length: 16 amino acids. Trimming pared 0 bases from V and 7 bases from J, leaving 19 bases between. Germline V gene sequence: CDR1 SGDLS, CDR2 YYNGEE. The CDR3 DNA reads TGTGCCAGCAGCGTAGTCCATTCGGCAGGGTTGGGTGGCTACACCTTC. It codes for CASSVVHSAGLGGYTF.

CDR3 coding DNA: TGTGCCAGCAGCTCCAGGAGACAGGGTTGGGGGTCACCCCTCCACTTT. Protein: CASSSRRQGWGSPLHF. The genes are TRBV11-2 and TRBJ1-6, with 7 bases that match TRBD1. Germline CDR1 is SGHAT and CDR2 is FQNNGV. The length of the CDR3 is 16 residues. V lost 4 bases, J lost 10 bases, and 13 bases stayed unmatched. Filled out from reference TRBV11-2 and TRBJ1-6, the complete variable domain reads EAGVAQSPRYKIIEKRQSVAFWCNPISGHATLYWYQQILGQGPKLLIQFQNNGVVDDSQLPKDRFSAERLKGVDSTLKIQPAKLEDSAVYLCASSSRRQGWGSPLHFGNGTRLTVT.

J is TRBJ1-6 and V is TRBV18; 7 bases line up with TRBD1. CDR3 length: 17 amino acids. The V gene end was trimmed by 0 bases and the J gene end by 7 bases; junction bases not matched to a gene: 9. Germline V lookup: CDR1 KGHSH, CDR2 LQKENI. In nucleotides, the CDR3 is TGTGCCAGCTCACCACCTGGAAGGACAGGCGAAAATTCACCCCTCCACTTT. Its translation: CASSPPGRTGENSPLHF.

This chain uses TRBV30 with TRBJ2-1; 13 bases are a match to TRBD2. J gave up 3 bases and V 4 bases, and 18 bases lay outside the gene matches. The CDR3 contains 20 residues. Germline loops: CDR1 GTSNPN, CDR2 SVGIG (reference sequence). CDR3 coding DNA: TGTGCCTGGACCCCGGGGCCACTAGCGGGGGGGCTTTGGGGCTACAATGAGCAGTTCTTC. Translation gives CAWTPGPLAGGLWGYNEQFF.

CDR3 nucleotides: TGCGCCAGCAGCCGAGGGGGCAAGAATGAAAAACTGTTTTTT. Its protein product is CASSRGGKNEKLFF. The J gene is TRBJ1-4, the V gene TRBV5-1; 7 bases fit TRBD1. CDR1 SGHRS and CDR2 YFSETQ come from the germline V gene. V was clipped by 4 bases and J by 5 bases; unmatched bases: 5. The CDR3 is made up of 14 amino acids.

J is TRBJ2-4 and V is TRBV30; TRBD2 aligns across 8 bases. The junction had 6 bases not matched to a gene; V was cut back by 4 bases and J by 4 bases. The CDR3 is made up of 14 amino acids. The germline V gene encodes CDR1 GTSNPN and CDR2 SVGIG (reference sequence). The chain's CDR3 is CAWNGGALKNIQYF. The CDR3 nucleotides read TGTGCCTGGAACGGGGGGGCCTTAAAAAACATTCAGTACTTC.

The chain recombines TRBV29-1 with TRBJ1-5; 10 bases are a match to TRBD1. This CDR3 contains 14 residues. Trimming took 7 bases from V and 0 from J; bases not matched to a gene: 3. Germline V gives CDR1 SQVTM, CDR2 ANQGSEA. The CDR3 spells CSAGDRGSNQPQHF. Here the CDR3 DNA reads TGCAGCGCGGGGGACAGGGGTAGCAATCAGCCCCAGCATTTT.

Only a few counts were recorded for this clone. V gene TRBV19 combines with J gene TRBJ1-5; the D gene is possibly TRBD1 (5 bases). CDR1 and CDR2 from the germline V gene are LNHDA and SQIVND (reference sequence). There are 13 residues in the CDR3. With 6 bases removed from V and 4 bases from J, the gap between germline ends came to 10 bases. CDR3 in amino acids: CASSGGENQPQHF. The CDR3 DNA reads TGTGCCAGTAGCGGGGGGGAGAATCAGCCCCAGCATTTT.

CDR3 in amino acids: CASGIGDQPQHF. CDR3 DNA sequence: TGTGCCTCGGGGATCGGGGATCAGCCCCAGCATTTT. The rearrangement uses TRBV10-3 and TRBJ1-5; D is uncertain. Germline CDR1 is ENHRY and CDR2 is SYGVKD. The length of the CDR3 is 12 residues. V dropped 11 bases and J dropped 5 bases, with 13 bases sitting between them.

This clone was found once. The chain links TRBV4-1 to TRBJ2-3; 13 bases align to TRBD2. The J segment lost 5 bases and the V segment lost 3 bases, leaving 11 bases of the junction unmatched. There are 18 residues in the CDR3. Germline lookup yields CDR1 MGHRA and CDR2 YSYEKL. Here the CDR3 DNA reads TGCGCCAGCAGCCACGACTGGACTAGCGGGGGCCCCGGAGATACGCAGTATTTT. Encoded protein: CASSHDWTSGGPGDTQYF.

This clone was seen just once. The J gene is TRBJ1-1, the V gene TRBV19; TRBD1 aligns across 9 bases. Germline-derived CDR1 and CDR2 are LNHDA and SQIVND (reference sequence). V dropped 3 bases and J dropped 0; count of bases not matched to a gene: 8. This CDR3 has 17 residues. CDR3: CASSIGTGRIVNTEAFF. The CDR3 nucleotides are TGTGCCAGTAGTATCGGGACAGGGAGGATAGTGAACACTGAAGCTTTCTTT.

The gene calls are TRBV6-1 and TRBJ2-7; D is uncertain. This CDR3 contains 11 residues. CDR1 is MNHNS and CDR2 is SASEGT in the germline V gene. V was trimmed by 4 bases and J by 6 bases, leaving 7 bases between them. The CDR3: CASSVSGEQYF. In nucleotides, the CDR3 is TGTGCCAGCAGTGTTTCAGGCGAGCAGTACTTC.

V and J are TRBV6-1 and TRBJ2-1; D is unclear. Germline CDR1 reads MNHNS; CDR2 reads SASEGT. Deletions cut 4 bases from V and 12 bases from J, with 13 bases between. This CDR3 region has 12 residues. The CDR3 nucleotides are TGTGCCAGCAGTGCCAGTACCCCGTTGCAGTTCTTC. This encodes CASSASTPLQFF.

Points on this clone: An end of the junction differs from the germline gene, which may be a read error. V gene TRBV7-7 combines with J gene TRBJ2-1; perhaps TRBD1 as D (6 bases). Germline V CDR1 and CDR2: SSHAT, FNYEAQ (reference sequence). The CDR3 length is 15 residues. The chain's CDR3 is CASSLEQGTYNEQFF. The CDR3 nucleotides are TGTGCTAGCAGCTTAGAACAGGGAACCTACAATGAGCAGTTCTTC.

The V call is TRBV18, the J call TRBJ1-5, with D possibly matching TRBD1 (5 bases). In germline, CDR1 is KGHSH, CDR2 LQKENI. The V gene lost 3 bases and the J gene lost 6 bases, with 15 bases spanning the gap. The CDR3 has 15 amino acids. This chain's CDR3 is CASSPTAGDGQPQHF. The CDR3 DNA is TGTGCCAGCTCACCTACTGCGGGGGACGGTCAGCCCCAGCATTTT.

This clone is a singleton in its sample. The J gene is TRBJ1-1, the V gene TRBV7-9; D is uncertain. The CDR3 has 16 amino acids. Germline assignment: CDR1 SEHNR and CDR2 FQNEAQ (reference sequence). V lost 7 bases to trimming and J lost 4 bases, with 22 bases between them. CDR3 bases: TGTGCCAGCACCCCCCGGACTCGGGAAGAGAGCACTGAAGCTTTCTTT. Its protein is CASTPRTREESTEAFF.

The chain recombines TRBV15 with TRBJ1-1; D unresolved. V lost 7 bases and J 0 bases, leaving 12 bases between the germline ends. The germline V gene encodes CDR1 LNHNV and CDR2 YYDKDF (reference sequence). This CDR3 comprises 14 residues. CDR3 DNA sequence: TGTGCCACCACAACGGGTTTCATGAACACTGAAGCTTTCTTT. As protein: CATTTGFMNTEAFF.

The CDR3 nucleotides read TGTGCCAGCAGCCCCCGACTAGCGGGAGGACCTAATGAGCAGTTCTTC. Its translation is CASSPRLAGGPNEQFF. The V gene is TRBV11-2, the J gene TRBJ2-1; 13 bases fit TRBD2. Germline V gene data show CDR1 as SGHAT and CDR2 as FQNNGV. There are 16 residues in the CDR3. The J segment lost 7 bases and the V segment lost 5 bases, leaving 8 bases of the junction unmatched.

The rearrangement links TRBV30 to TRBJ1-1; 7 nucleotides match TRBD1. The V gene end was trimmed by 6 bases and the J gene end by 0 bases; junction bases not matched to a gene: 7. The CDR3 is 14 amino acids. Per the germline V gene, CDR1 is GTSNPN and CDR2 is SVGIG (reference sequence). CDR3 loop: CACRDSFMNTEAFF. For the CDR3, the DNA is TGTGCCTGTAGGGACAGCTTCATGAACACTGAAGCTTTCTTT.

The rearrangement links TRBV9 to TRBJ2-1; 9 bases match TRBD1. Germline V gives CDR1 SGDLS, CDR2 YYNGEE. V was clipped by 0 bases and J by 3 bases; unmatched bases: 4. CDR3 size: 16 residues. CDR3 loop: CASSVEGTGSYNEQFF. Here the CDR3 DNA reads TGTGCCAGCAGCGTAGAGGGGACAGGGAGCTACAATGAGCAGTTCTTC.

J is TRBJ1-6 and V is TRBV2, with D unresolved. V lost 0 bases, J lost 6 bases, and 9 bases lay in between. Germline V CDR1 and CDR2: SNHLY, FYNNEI. The CDR3 loop spans 15 amino acids. CDR3 nucleotide sequence: TGTGCCAGCAGTGAAGCGCGGCAGCCTAATTCACCCCTCCACTTT. It specifies CASSEARQPNSPLHF. Complete variable domain (other parts from reference TRBV2 and TRBJ1-6): EPEVTQTPSHQVTQMGQEVILRCVPISNHLYFYWYRQILGQKVEFLVSFYNNEISEKSEIFDDQFSVERPDGSNFTLKIRSTKLEDSAMYFCASSEARQPNSPLHFGNGTRLTVT.